Listed below are T cell receptor beta chains from one sample, sequenced in a study of graft-versus-host responses after intestinal transplantation. Their cognate antigens are unknown. Clones were sequenced by immunoSEQ multiplex PCR, and TCRdb holds only the in-frame ones, with some missing. In the table there are more than 70,000 clones, about 90% of which are singletons. The sample consisted of unstimulated CD8+ T cells sorted from spleen or lymph node cells, taken before transplant. The receptors derive from a human donor who was the organ donor for an intestinal transplant. Each CDR3 is given with its conserved first and last residue. Fields, in order: J gene, V gene, CDR3 protein.

TRBJ2-1,TRBV7-3,CASSLGAGGNNEQFF
TRBJ2-2,TRBV19,CASSGLAGGRTGELFF
TRBJ2-1,TRBV6-5,CASSYSPRGDNEQFF
TRBJ1-1,TRBV5-1,CASFSWGRAFF
TRBJ2-7,TRBV6-6,CASSSLGQGSNEQYF
TRBJ2-7,TRBV18,CASSPHFDRTSYEQYF
TRBJ2-3,TRBV28,CASSLGGGWVTDTQYF
TRBJ2-7,TRBV28,CASSFRTGGAYEQYF
TRBJ2-7,TRBV27,CASRERGGWAEQYF
TRBJ2-5,TRBV9,CASSGSPQETQYF